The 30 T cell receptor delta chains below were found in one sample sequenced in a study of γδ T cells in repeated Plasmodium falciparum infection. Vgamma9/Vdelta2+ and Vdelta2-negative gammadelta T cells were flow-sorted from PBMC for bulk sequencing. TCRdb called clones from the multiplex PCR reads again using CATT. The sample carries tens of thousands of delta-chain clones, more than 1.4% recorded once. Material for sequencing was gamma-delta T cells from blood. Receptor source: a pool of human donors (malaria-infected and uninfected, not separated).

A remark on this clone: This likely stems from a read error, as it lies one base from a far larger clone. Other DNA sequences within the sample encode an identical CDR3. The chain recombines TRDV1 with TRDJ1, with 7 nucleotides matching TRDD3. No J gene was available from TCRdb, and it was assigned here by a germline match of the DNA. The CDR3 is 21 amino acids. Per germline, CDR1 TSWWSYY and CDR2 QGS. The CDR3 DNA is TGCGCTCTTGGGGAATCGCTCTCCTATCCTTTCCTGGGGGTTTACACCGATAAACTCATCTTT. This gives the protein CALGESLSYPFLGVYTDKLIF.

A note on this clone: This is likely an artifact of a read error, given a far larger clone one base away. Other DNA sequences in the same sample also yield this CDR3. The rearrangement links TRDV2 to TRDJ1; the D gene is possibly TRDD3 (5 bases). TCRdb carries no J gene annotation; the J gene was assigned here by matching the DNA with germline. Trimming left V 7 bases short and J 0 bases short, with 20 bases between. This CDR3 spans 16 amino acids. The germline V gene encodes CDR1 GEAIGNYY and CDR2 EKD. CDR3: CACVTKGAAYTDKLIF. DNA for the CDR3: TGTGCCTGCGTCACGAAGGGGGCTGCGTACACCGATAAACTCATCTTT.

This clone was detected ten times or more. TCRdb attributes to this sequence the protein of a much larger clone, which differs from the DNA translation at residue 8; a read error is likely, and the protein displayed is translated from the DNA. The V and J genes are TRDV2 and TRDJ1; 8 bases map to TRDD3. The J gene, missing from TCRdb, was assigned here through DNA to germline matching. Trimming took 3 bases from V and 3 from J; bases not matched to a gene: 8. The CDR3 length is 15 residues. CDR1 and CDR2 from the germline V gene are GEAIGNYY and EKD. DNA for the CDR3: TGTGCCTGTGACGGACTGGGGGGTCACGCCGATAAACTCATCTTT. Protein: CACDGLGGHADKLIF.

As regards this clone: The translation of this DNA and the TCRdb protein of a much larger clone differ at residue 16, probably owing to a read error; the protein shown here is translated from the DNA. CDR3: CACDILPRTGGLLSWGTRQMFF. CDR3 DNA sequence: TGTGCCTGTGACATCCTACCCCGTACTGGGGGACTACTCTCCTGGGGCACCCGACAGATGTTTTTC. This sequence joins TRDV2 and TRDJ3; 9 nucleotides align to TRDD3. Germline matching of the DNA provided the J gene here, since TCRdb leaves it blank. CDR1 is GEAIGNYY and CDR2 is EKD in the germline V gene. The length of the CDR3 is 22 residues.

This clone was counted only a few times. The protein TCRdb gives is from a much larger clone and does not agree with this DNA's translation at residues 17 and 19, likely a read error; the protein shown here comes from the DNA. CDR3 coding DNA: TGTGCTCTTGGGGGTACCCACGGGAGCAACTACTGGGGGATACCCCCACCCTTGCACACCGATAAACTCATCTTT. Its translation: CALGGTHGSNYWGIPPPLHTDKLIF. The chain joins TRDV1 to TRDJ1, with 12 bases lining up with TRDD3. The germline V gene encodes CDR1 TSWWSYY and CDR2 QGS. The trim removed 4 bases at V and 0 bases at J, leaving 30 bases unmatched. The CDR3 has 25 residues.

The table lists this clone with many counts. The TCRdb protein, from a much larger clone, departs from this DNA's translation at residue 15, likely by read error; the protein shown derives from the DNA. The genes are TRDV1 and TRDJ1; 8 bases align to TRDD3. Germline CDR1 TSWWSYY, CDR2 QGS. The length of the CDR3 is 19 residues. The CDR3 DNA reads TGTGCTCTTGGGGTACTAACTGGGGGGCGACCCGATTACACCAATAAACTCATCTTT. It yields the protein CALGVLTGGRPDYTNKLIF.

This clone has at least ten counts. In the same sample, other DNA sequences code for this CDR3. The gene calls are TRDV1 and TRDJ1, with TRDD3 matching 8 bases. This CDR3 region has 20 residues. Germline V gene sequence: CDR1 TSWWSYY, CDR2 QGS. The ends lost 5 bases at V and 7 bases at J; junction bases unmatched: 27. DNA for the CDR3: TGTGCTCTTGGGAAGCCGGCGGTTGCCATACTGGGGGGAACGGGCTTTAAACTCATCTTT. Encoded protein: CALGKPAVAILGGTGFKLIF.

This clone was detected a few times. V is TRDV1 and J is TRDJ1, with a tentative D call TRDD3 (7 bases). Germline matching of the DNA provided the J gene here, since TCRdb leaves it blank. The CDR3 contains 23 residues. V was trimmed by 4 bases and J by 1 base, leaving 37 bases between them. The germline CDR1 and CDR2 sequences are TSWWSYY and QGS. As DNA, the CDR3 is TGTGCTCTTGGGGCCCTCCTACTCCGGGGGATTCGGGCGGAGGCGGAATTCACCGATAAACTCATCTTT. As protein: CALGALLLRGIRAEAEFTDKLIF.

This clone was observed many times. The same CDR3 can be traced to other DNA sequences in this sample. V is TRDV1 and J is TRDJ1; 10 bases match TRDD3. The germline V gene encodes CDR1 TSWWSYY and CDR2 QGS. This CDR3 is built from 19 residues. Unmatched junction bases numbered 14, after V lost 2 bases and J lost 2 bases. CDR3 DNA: TGTGCTCTTGGGGAATCTTTCAGCCGCGTACTGGGGGATACCGATAAACTCATCTTT. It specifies CALGESFSRVLGDTDKLIF.

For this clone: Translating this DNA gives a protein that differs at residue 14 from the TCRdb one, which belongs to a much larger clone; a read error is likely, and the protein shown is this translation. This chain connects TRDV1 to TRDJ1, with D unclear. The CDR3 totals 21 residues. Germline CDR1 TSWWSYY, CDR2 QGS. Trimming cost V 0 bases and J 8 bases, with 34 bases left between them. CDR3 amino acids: CALGELNNIYNLLADREKLIF. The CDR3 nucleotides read TGTGCTCTTGGGGAACTTAATAATATTTATAATCTCCTGGCGGATCGGGAAAAACTCATCTTT.

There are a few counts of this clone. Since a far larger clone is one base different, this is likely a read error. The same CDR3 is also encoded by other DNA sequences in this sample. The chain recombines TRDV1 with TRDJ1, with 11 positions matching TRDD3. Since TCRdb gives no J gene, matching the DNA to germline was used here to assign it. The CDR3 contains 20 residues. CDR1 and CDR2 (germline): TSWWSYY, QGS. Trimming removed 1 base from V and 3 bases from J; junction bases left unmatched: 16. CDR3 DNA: TGTGCTCTTGGGGAACAGGCCCTACCGCGAAACTGGGGGATAGCCGATAAACTCATCTTT. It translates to CALGEQALPRNWGIADKLIF.

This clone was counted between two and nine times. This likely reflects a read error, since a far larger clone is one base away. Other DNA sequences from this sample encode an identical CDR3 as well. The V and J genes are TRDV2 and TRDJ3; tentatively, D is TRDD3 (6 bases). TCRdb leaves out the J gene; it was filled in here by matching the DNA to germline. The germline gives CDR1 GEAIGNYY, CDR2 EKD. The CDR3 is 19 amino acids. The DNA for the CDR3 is TGTGCCTGTGACACCATCGGGGGAGCGGGTTCGTGGGACACCAGACAGATGTTTTTC. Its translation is CACDTIGGAGSWDTRQMFF.

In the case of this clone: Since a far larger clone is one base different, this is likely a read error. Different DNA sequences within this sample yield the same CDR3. CDR3 DNA: TGCGCCTGTGACTCACTGGGGGATCGGGGTAAACTCATCTTT. Amino acids: CACDSLGDRGKLIF. This rearrangement joins TRDV2 to TRDJ1; 10 bases agree with TRDD3. Germline V gives CDR1 GEAIGNYY, CDR2 EKD. This CDR3 region has 14 residues.

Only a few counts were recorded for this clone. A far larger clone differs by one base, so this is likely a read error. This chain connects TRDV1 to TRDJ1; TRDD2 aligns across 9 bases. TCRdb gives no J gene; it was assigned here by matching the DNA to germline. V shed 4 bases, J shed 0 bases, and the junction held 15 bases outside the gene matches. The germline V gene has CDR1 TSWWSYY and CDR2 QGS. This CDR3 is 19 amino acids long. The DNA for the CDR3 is TGTGCTCTTGGGGCCTTCCTACGTGGTGGGGGGTGGCACACCGATAAACTCATCTTT. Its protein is CALGAFLRGGGWHTDKLIF.

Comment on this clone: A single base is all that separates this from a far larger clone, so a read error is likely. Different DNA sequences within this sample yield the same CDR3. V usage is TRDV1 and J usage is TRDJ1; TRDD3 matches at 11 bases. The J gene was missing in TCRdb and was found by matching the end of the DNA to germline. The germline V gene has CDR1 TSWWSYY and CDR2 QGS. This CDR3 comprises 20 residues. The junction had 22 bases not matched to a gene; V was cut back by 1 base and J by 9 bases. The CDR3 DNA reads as TGTGCTCTTGGGGAACCTTCCCAACCCCCCCTGGGGGATACCGGGGCAGAACTCATCTTT. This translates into CALGEPSQPPLGDTGAELIF.

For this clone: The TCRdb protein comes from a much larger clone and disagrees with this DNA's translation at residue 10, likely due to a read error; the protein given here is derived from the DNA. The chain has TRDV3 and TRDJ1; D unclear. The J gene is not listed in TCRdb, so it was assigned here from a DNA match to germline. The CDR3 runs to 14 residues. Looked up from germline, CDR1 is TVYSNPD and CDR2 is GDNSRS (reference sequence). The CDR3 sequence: CAFIARLYTNKLIF. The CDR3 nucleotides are TGTGCCTTTATTGCCAGGTTGTACACCAATAAACTCATCTTT. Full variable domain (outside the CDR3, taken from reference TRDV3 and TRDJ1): CDKVTQSSPDQTVASGSEVVLLCTYDTVYSNPDLFWYRIRPDYSFQFVFYGDNSRSEGADFTQGRFSVKHILTQKAFHLVISPVRTEDSATYYCAFIARLYTNKLIFGKGTRVTVEP.

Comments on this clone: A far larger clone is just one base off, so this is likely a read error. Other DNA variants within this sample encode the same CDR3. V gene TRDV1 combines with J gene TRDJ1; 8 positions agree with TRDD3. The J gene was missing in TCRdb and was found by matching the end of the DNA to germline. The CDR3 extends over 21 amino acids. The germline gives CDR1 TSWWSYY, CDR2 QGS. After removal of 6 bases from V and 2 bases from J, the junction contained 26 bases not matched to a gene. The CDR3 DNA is TGTGCTCTTGGAGATGGTTATAGACAGGGATACGGTTTTTATTTGACCGATAAACTCATCTTT. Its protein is CALGDGYRQGYGFYLTDKLIF.

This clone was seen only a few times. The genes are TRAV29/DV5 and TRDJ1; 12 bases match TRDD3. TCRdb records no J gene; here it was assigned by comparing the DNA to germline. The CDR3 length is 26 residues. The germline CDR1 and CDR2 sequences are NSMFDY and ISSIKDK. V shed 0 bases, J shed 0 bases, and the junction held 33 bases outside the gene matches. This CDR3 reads CAASGPSYVLGDTNGATTHNTDKLIF. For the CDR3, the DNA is TGTGCAGCAAGCGGGCCTTCCTACGTACTGGGGGATACTAACGGGGCCACTACCCATAACACCGATAAACTCATCTTT.

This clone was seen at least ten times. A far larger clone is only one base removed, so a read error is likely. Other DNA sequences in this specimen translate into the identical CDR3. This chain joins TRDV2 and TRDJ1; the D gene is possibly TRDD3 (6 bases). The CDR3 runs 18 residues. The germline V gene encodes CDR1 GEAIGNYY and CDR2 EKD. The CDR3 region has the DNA TGTGCCTGTGACACCCTTTCTCCAAGAGATACGGGGACCGATAAACTCATTTTT. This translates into CACDTLSPRDTGTDKLIF.

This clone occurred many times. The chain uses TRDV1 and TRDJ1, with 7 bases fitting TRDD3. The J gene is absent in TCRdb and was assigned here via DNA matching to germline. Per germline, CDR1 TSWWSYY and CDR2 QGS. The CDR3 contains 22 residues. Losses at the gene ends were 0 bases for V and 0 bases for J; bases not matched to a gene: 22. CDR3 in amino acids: CALGELTPPTHPGGLYTDKLIF. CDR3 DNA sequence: TGTGCTCTTGGGGAACTAACCCCCCCTACCCACCCTGGGGGCTTGTACACCGATAAACTCATCTTT.

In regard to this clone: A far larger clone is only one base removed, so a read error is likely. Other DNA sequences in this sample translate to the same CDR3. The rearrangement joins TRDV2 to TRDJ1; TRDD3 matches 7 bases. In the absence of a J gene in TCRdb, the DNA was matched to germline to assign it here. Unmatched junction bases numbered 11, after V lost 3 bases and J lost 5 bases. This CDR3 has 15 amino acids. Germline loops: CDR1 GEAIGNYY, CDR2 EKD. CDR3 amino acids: CACDVRLWGTDKLIF. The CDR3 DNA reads TGTGCCTGTGACGTTCGCCTTTGGGGGACTGATAAACTCATCTTT.

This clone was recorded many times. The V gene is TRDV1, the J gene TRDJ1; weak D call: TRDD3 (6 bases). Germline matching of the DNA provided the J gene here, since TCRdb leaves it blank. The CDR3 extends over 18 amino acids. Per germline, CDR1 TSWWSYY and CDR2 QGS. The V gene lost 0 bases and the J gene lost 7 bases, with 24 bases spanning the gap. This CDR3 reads CALGELPPIGGTPVKLIF. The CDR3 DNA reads TGTGCTCTTGGGGAACTCCCACCGATTGGGGGGACGCCCGTTAAACTCATCTTT.

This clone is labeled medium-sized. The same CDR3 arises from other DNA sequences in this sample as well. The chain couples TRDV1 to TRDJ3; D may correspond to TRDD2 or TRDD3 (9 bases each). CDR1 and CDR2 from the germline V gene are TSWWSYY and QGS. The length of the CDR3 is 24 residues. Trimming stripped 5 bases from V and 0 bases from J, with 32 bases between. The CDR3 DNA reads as TGTGCTCTTGGGCCCATCCCCTTCCTACGAACTGGGGGACTGTACTCCTGGGACACCCGACAGATGTTTTTC. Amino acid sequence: CALGPIPFLRTGGLYSWDTRQMFF.

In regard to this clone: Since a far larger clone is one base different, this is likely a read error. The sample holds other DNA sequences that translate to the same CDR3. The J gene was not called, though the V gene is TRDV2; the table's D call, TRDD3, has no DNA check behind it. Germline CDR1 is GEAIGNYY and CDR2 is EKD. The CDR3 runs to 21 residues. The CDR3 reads CACDKVAPGGSSSWDTRQMFF. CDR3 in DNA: TGTGCCTGTGACAAAGTAGCTCCCGGGGGATCTAGCTCCTGGGACACCCGACAGATGTTCTTC.

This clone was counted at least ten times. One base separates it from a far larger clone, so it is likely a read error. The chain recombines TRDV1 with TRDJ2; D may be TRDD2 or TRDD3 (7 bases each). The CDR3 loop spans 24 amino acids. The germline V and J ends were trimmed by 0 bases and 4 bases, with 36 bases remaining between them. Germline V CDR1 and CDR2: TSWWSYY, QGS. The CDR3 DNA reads TGTGCTCTTGGGGAACTAGCCCCAATCCTTCCTCTCCTCTGGGGGGACACTTCGACAGCACAACTCTTCTTT. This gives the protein CALGELAPILPLLWGDTSTAQLFF.

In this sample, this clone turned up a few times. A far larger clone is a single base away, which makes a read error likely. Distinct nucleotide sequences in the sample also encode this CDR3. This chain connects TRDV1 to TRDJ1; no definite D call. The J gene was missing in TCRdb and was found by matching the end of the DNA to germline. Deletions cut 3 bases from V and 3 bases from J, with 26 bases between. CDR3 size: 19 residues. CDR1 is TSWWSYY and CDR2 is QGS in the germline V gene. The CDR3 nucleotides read TGTGCTCTTGGGGAGTATACCGCGCTACCGGCAGTGGGAGCCGATAAACTCATCTTT. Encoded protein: CALGEYTALPAVGADKLIF.

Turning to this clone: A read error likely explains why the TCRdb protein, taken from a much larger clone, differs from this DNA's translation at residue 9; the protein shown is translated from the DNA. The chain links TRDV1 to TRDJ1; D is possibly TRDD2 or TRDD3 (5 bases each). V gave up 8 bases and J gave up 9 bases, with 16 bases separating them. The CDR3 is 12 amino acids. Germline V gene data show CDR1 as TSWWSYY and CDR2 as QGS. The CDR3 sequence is CALFSSRDELIF. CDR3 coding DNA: TGTGCTCTTTTTTCCTCCCGGGATGAACTCATCTTT.

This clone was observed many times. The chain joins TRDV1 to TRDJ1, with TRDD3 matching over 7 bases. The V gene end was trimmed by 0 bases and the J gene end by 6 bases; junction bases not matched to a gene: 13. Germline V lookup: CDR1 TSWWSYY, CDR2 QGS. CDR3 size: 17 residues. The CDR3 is CALGELTSRLGVHKLIF. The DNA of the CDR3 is TGTGCTCTTGGGGAACTTACATCTAGGCTGGGGGTTCATAAACTCATCTTT.

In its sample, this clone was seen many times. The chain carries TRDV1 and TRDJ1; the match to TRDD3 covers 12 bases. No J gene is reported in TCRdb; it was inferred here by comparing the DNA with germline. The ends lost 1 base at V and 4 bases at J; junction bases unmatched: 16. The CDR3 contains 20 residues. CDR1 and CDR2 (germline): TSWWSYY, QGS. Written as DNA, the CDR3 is TGTGCTCTTGGGGAACCCCCGTACTGGGGGATACCTAAGGATTGCGATAAACTCATCTTT. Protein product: CALGEPPYWGIPKDCDKLIF.

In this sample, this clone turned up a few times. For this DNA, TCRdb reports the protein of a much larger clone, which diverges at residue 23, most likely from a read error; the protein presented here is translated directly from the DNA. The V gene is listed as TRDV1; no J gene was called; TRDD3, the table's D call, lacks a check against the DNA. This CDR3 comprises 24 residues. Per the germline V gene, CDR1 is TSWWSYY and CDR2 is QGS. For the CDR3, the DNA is TGTGCTCTTGGAGATCGGGCGCCTCCCTTGTACTGGGGGATACAAAATTTAGCAGCCGATAAACTCACCTTT. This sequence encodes CALGDRAPPLYWGIQNLAADKLTF.